This is a list of T cell receptor beta chains from one sample in a study of shared clonotypes between healthy human individuals. The method was immunoSEQ multiplex PCR; TCRdb's version includes in-frame clones alone and lacks a portion of them. The sample has 550,000 to 650,000 clones, about 96% seen once; the top ten hold roughly 0.12%. Material for sequencing was naive CD8+ T cells sorted from blood. Every receptor here comes from a woman aged 25-40 years in good health. The CDR3 runs from the conserved cysteine through the conserved F or W. The D gene is left open where the match is weak. Rows may omit the clone size; those that give it use once, few, many or a size class.

D | J | size | V | CDR3 | DNA
. | TRBJ2-1 | . | TRBV29-1 | CSVEGFDGGTPSYNEQFF | TGCAGCGTTGAAGGGTTTGATGGCGGGACCCCCTCCTACAATGAGCAGTTCTTC
TRBD1 | TRBJ2-3 | once | TRBV11-2 | CASSLDPDRGGTDTQYF | TGTGCCAGCAGCCTGGACCCGGACAGGGGGGGCACAGATACGCAGTATTTT
TRBD1 | TRBJ2-7 | . | TRBV27 | CASSLDRAYEQYF | TGTGCCAGCAGTTTAGACAGGGCCTACGAGCAGTACTTC
TRBD1 | TRBJ1-4 | . | TRBV28 | CASSLRGGIEKLFF | TGTGCCAGCAGTTTAAGAGGGGGCATTGAAAAACTGTTTTTT
TRBD1 | TRBJ2-7 | . | TRBV5-1 | CASSFTGAKSYEQYF | TGCGCCAGCAGCTTCACAGGGGCGAAGTCCTACGAGCAGTACTTC
TRBD2 | TRBJ2-5 | . | TRBV13 | CASSLRAGREAGVETQYF | TGTGCCAGCAGCCTCCGCGCAGGGCGTGAAGCGGGAGTGGAGACCCAGTACTTC
TRBD1 | TRBJ2-7 | . | TRBV5-6 | CASSLYVTGVSVGNREQYF | TGTGCCAGCAGCTTGTACGTGACAGGGGTGAGCGTGGGGAATCGGGAGCAGTACTTC
. | TRBJ2-7 | . | TRBV11-2 | CASSLSGEYEQYF | TGTGCCAGCAGCTTGTCGGGAGAGTACGAGCAGTACTTC
TRBD2 | TRBJ2-1 | . | TRBV19 | CASSIVPGLGYSYNEQFF | TGTGCCAGTAGTATAGTCCCGGGACTAGGTTACTCCTACAATGAGCAGTTCTTC
. | TRBJ1-2 | . | TRBV7-9 | CASSPDHGQMNGTF | TGTGCCAGCAGCCCAGACCACGGACAGATGAATGGCACCTTC
. | TRBJ2-1 | . | TRBV11-2 | CASSLSSRGIEQFF | TGTGCCAGCAGCTTATCTTCTCGGGGTATTGAGCAGTTCTTC
TRBD1 | TRBJ1-1 | . | TRBV7-9 | CASSHIRGQGDTEAFF | TGTGCCAGCAGCCACATCCGCGGACAGGGAGACACTGAAGCTTTCTTT
. | TRBJ1-1 | . | TRBV27 | CASSSTIMNTEAFF | TGTGCCAGCAGTTCGACAATCATGAACACTGAAGCTTTCTTT
TRBD1 | TRBJ2-5 | . | TRBV7-9 | CASSLVDRGEETQYF | TGTGCCAGCAGCTTAGTAGACAGGGGAGAAGAGACCCAGTACTTC
. | TRBJ1-1 | . | TRBV6-5 | CASSPVLGLNTEAFF | TGTGCCAGCAGCCCTGTTTTGGGGCTTAACACTGAAGCTTTCTTT
. | TRBJ2-7 | . | TRBV29-1 | CSGGYQYEQYF | TGCAGCGGCGGGTATCAGTACGAGCAGTACTTC
TRBD1 | TRBJ2-7 | . | TRBV28 | CASSFEPGQGTGSYEQYF | TGTGCCAGCAGTTTTGAGCCGGGACAGGGGACGGGCTCCTACGAGCAGTACTTC
. | TRBJ1-5 | . | TRBV28 | CASGKGVQPQHF | TGTGCCAGCGGTAAGGGCGTTCAGCCCCAGCATTTT
. | TRBJ1-4 | . | TRBV7-8 | CASSPRRTTTNEKLFF | TGTGCCAGCAGCCCCCGTCGGACAACAACTAATGAAAAACTGTTTTTT
. | TRBJ2-3 | . | TRBV11-3 | CASSLARAGRADTQYF | TGTGCCAGCAGCTTAGCAAGGGCGGGACGGGCAGATACGCAGTATTTT
TRBD1 | TRBJ2-1 | . | TRBV6-5 | CASSLGQGANNEQFF | TGTGCCAGCAGTCTAGGACAGGGGGCCAACAATGAGCAGTTCTTC
TRBD2 | TRBJ2-1 | . | TRBV27 | CASRARSGGYNEQFF | TGTGCCAGCAGGGCCCGTAGCGGGGGCTACAATGAGCAGTTCTTC
. | TRBJ2-7 | . | TRBV25-1 | CASSAEGPTYEQYF | TGTGCCAGCAGTGCTGAGGGACCAACCTACGAGCAGTACTTC
. | TRBJ2-7 | . | TRBV2 | CASTRATPNEQYF | TGTGCCAGCACTAGGGCTACTCCTAACGAGCAGTACTTC
. | TRBJ2-7 | . | TRBV28 | CASSDIYEQYF | TGTGCCAGCAGCGACATCTACGAGCAGTACTTC
. | TRBJ2-5 | . | TRBV6-1 | CASNSVAQETQYF | TGTGCCAGCAATAGCGTGGCCCAAGAGACCCAGTACTTC
. | TRBJ2-3 | . | TRBV6-1 | CASGMIGGGTQYF | TGTGCCAGCGGAATGATTGGAGGGGGTACGCAGTATTTT
. | TRBJ2-1 | . | TRBV28 | CASSPDWNYNEQFF | TGTGCCAGCAGTCCCGACTGGAACTACAATGAGCAGTTCTTC
. | TRBJ2-1 | . | TRBV4-1 | CASSQVLGGKGDEQFF | TGCGCCAGCAGCCAAGTTCTAGGGGGGAAGGGTGATGAGCAGTTCTTC
. | TRBJ1-1 | . | TRBV29-1 | CSVALYDWGGAFF | TGCAGCGTTGCCCTCTACGATTGGGGGGGAGCTTTCTTT
TRBD1 | TRBJ2-2 | . | TRBV7-9 | CASSLEDREAGELFF | TGTGCCAGCAGCCTTGAGGACAGGGAAGCCGGGGAGCTGTTTTTT
. | TRBJ2-7 | . | TRBV28 | CASGVRSPYEQYF | TGTGCCAGCGGAGTAAGAAGTCCCTACGAGCAGTACTTC
. | TRBJ2-7 | . | TRBV7-9 | CASSSQYEQYF | TGTGCCAGCAGCTCCCAGTACGAGCAGTACTTC
TRBD2 | TRBJ2-5 | . | TRBV30 | CAFLKRDGETQYF | TGTGCCTTCTTGAAGCGGGATGGGGAGACCCAGTACTTC
. | TRBJ2-1 | . | TRBV11-2 | CASSLGPTQQFF | TGTGCCAGCAGCTTAGGGCCCACACAGCAGTTCTTC
TRBD1 | TRBJ1-2 | . | TRBV27 | CASSPGTGDLGYGYTF | TGTGCCAGCAGTCCCGGGACAGGGGATTTGGGCTATGGCTACACCTTC
. | TRBJ1-2 | . | TRBV6-5 | CASSYPGDGYTF | TGTGCCAGCAGTTACCCAGGGGACGGCTACACCTTC
. | TRBJ2-3 | once | TRBV4-2 | CASSQVAPREEDTQYF | TGTGCCAGCAGCCAAGTTGCCCCAAGGGAGGAAGATACGCAGTATTTT
TRBD1 | TRBJ2-7 | . | TRBV27 | CASSTGEVYEQYF | TGTGCCAGCTCGACAGGGGAGGTCTACGAGCAGTACTTC
TRBD2 | TRBJ2-3 | . | TRBV27 | CASSTRATSGGLGTDTQYF | TGTGCCAGCAGTACCAGGGCGACTAGCGGGGGACTCGGTACAGATACGCAGTATTTT